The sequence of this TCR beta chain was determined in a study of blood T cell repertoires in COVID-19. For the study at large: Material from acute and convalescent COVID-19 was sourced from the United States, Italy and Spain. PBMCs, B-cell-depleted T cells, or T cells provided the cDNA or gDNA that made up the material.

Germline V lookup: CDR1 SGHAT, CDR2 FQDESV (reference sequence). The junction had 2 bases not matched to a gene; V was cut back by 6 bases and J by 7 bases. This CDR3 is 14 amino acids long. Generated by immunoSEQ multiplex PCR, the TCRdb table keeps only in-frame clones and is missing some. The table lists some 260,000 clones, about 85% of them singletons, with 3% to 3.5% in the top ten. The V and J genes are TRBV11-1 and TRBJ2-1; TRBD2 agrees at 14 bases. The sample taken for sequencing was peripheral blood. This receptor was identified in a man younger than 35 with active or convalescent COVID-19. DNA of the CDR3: TGTGCCAGCAGTGGGACTAGCGGGAGAAATGAGCAGTTCTTC. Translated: CASSGTSGRNEQFF.